This TCR beta chain was identified in a study of cytomegalovirus exposure and HLA in healthy donors. Germline values: CDR1 SGHAT, CDR2 FQNNGV. There are 12 residues in the CDR3. Trimming left V 9 bases short and J 7 bases short, with 12 bases between. The PCR had 60 Vbeta and 13 Jbeta primers. In the original workflow: An analysis performed later counted 74 million or so unique TCR beta chains (around 9.9 million of them shared). Here immunoSEQ multiplex PCR was the method, and the copy in TCRdb shows in-frame clones only, minus some. For V, J and clone size, that table is used; D and trimming come from the DNA. The data show roughly 80,000 clones, about 68% seen once. By sample fraction, this clone is medium-sized. Its antigen is unknown. Study-wide results and limits: Later analysis showed most CMV-associated TCR beta chains appearing HLA-restricted. Owing to their indistinguishability, certain V segments, notably TRBV6-2 and TRBV6-3, were excluded. According to the study, around 150 TCR beta chains were cytomegalovirus-associated.

The chain combines TRBV11-2 with TRBJ2-2, with D possibly matching TRBD2 (5 bases). Sequencing input: PBMCs. The sequence came from a woman aged 45-59 years in good health and CMV-seropositive. For the CDR3, the DNA is TGTGCCAGTAACAAGGGAGACGGGGAGCTGTTTTTT. Its protein product is CASNKGDGELFF.